The sequence of this T cell receptor (beta chain) was determined in a study of blood T cell repertoires in COVID-19. Sequencing was performed with immunoSEQ multiplex PCR; in TCRdb, only in-frame clones are kept and a portion is missing. This sample has roughly 360,000 clones, with about 89% found just once. This CDR3 comprises 16 residues. Per the germline V gene, CDR1 is MGHRA and CDR2 is YSYEKL. The ends lost 4 bases at V and 3 bases at J; junction bases unmatched: 5. The chain joins TRBV4-1 to TRBJ1-6, with 8 bases aligning to TRBD1. The specimen sequenced was PBMCs or T cells enriched from blood (not recorded which). This TCR was recovered from a man aged 25 to 45 who had recovered from COVID-19. CDR3 loop: CASSLTGGVYNSPLHF. CDR3 DNA sequence: TGCGCCAGCAGCCTAACAGGGGGTGTCTATAATTCACCCCTCCACTTT.